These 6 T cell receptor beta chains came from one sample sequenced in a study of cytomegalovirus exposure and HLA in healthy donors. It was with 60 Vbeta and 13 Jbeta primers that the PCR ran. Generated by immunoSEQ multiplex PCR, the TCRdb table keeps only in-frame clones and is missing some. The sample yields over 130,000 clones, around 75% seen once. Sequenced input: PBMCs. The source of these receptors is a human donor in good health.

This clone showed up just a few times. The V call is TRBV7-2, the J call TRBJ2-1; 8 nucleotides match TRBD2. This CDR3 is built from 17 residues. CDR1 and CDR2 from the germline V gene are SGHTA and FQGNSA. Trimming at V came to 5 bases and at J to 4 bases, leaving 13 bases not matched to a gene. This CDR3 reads CASSDQAGGEGYNEQFF. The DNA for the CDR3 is TGTGCCAGCAGCGACCAGGCGGGAGGTGAGGGTTACAATGAGCAGTTCTTC.

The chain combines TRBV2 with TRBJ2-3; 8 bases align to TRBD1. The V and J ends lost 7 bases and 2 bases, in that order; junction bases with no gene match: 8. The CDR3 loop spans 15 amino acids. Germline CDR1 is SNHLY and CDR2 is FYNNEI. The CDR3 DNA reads TGTGCCAGCAACGGGAGACAGGGGTCCACAGATACGCAGTATTTT. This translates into CASNGRQGSTDTQYF.

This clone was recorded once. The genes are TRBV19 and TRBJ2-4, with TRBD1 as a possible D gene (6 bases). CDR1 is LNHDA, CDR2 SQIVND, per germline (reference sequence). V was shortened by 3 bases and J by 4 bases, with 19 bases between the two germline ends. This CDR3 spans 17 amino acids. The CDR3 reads CASSMDSPVSSKNIQYF. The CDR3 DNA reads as TGTGCCAGTAGTATGGACAGTCCAGTATCCTCAAAAAACATTCAGTACTTC.

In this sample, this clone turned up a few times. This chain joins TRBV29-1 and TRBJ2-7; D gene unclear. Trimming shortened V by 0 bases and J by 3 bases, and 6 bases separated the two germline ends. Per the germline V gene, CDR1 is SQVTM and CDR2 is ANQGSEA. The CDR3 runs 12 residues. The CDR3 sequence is CSVEESDYEQYF. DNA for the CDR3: TGCAGCGTTGAAGAGTCAGACTACGAGCAGTACTTC.

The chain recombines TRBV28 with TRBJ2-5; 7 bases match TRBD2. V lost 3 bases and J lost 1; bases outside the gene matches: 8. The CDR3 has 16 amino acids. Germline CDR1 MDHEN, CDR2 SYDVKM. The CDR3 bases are TGTGCCAGCAGTTTGGAACTAGCGTCCCTCCAAGAGACCCAGTACTTC. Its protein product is CASSLELASLQETQYF.

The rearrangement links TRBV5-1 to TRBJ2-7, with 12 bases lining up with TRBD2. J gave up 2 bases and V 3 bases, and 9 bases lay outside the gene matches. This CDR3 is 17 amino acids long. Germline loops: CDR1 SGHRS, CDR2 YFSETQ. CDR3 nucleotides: TGCGCCAGCAGCTCGGGACTAGCGGGCTCCGGCGCCTACGAGCAGTACTTC. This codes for CASSSGLAGSGAYEQYF.